This TCR beta chain was sequenced for a study of blood T cell repertoires in COVID-19. Study summary: Spain, Italy and the United States supplied samples that represented acute and convalescent COVID-19.

Authors' methods: It was from reference gene primer amplification that nucleated cell counts were estimated. Profiled with immunoSEQ multiplex PCR; TCRdb holds only in-frame clones, not every one. The V and J calls and the clone size are those of that table, but D and trimming were determined from the DNA. The sample records hundreds of thousands of clones, less than 90% being singletons. Germline V gene sequence: CDR1 LGHNT, CDR2 FRNRAP. The CDR3 is 13 residues long. V dropped 6 bases and J dropped 0 bases, with 8 bases sitting between them. J is TRBJ1-1 and V is TRBV12-5; D possibly corresponds to TRBD1 (6 bases). Sequencing was performed on peripheral blood. The sequence derives from a human donor in a cohort sampled during active COVID-19. The CDR3 bases are TGTGCTAGTGGGGGGGCCATGAACACTGAAGCTTTCTTT. Encoded protein: CASGGAMNTEAFF.